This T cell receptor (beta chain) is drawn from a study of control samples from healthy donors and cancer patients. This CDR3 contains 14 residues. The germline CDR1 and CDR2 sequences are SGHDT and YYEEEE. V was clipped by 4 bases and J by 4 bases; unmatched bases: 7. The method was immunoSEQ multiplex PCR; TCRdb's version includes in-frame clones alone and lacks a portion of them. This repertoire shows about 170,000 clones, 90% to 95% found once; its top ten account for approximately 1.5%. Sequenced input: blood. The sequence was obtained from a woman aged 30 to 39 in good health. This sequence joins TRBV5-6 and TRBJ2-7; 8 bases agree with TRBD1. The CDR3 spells CASSRTGIDYEQYF. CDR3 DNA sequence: TGTGCCAGCAGCCGGACAGGGATCGATTACGAGCAGTACTTC.